The clone carrying this T cell receptor beta chain has only one observation. Under the authors' procedure: Estimates of nucleated cell counts were drawn from the amplification of reference gene primers. Here immunoSEQ multiplex PCR was the method, and the copy in TCRdb shows in-frame clones only, minus some. D and trimming come from the DNA, and the V and J calls and clone size come from that table. This table holds 60,000 or so clones, approximately 90% found once. These data belong to a study of blood T cell repertoires in COVID-19. Turning to the study itself: The United States, Italy and Spain provided the acute and convalescent COVID-19 samples. In each case, the material was cDNA or gDNA derived from T cells, B-cell-depleted T cells, or PBMCs.

Trimming removed 3 bases from V and 6 bases from J; junction bases left unmatched: 4. This CDR3 is 14 amino acids long. Germline V gives CDR1 KGHSH, CDR2 LQKENI. The TCR sequence derives from a woman aged 70-85 years with active COVID-19. Sequenced sample: peripheral blood. The rearrangement joins TRBV18 to TRBJ1-1, with TRBD1 identical over 10 bases. The CDR3 loop reads CASSPGGQGSEAFF. CDR3 coding DNA: TGTGCCAGCTCACCCGGGGGACAGGGGTCTGAAGCTTTCTTT.